Presented here are 20 T cell receptor beta chains from one specimen sequenced in a study of a mutant IDH1 vaccine in newly diagnosed glioma. As for time point: baseline, week 1 (first vaccination visit). Treatment of the sample: pre-vaccination baseline after standard-of-care therapy. Using immunoSEQ multiplex PCR, the repertoire was profiled, and TCRdb retains in-frame clones only, with some absent. This repertoire shows about 92,000 clones, 80% to 90% found once; its top ten account for approximately 7.4%. This sample comprised PBMCs, obtained from a glioma patient treated with radiotherapy, temozolomide or both. These receptor sequences come from a woman aged 50 to 60 with glioma.

The chain couples TRBV7-8 to TRBJ2-7; the match to TRBD1 covers 7 bases. Trimming at V came to 5 bases and at J to 4 bases, leaving 8 bases not matched to a gene. Germline V gives CDR1 SGHVS, CDR2 FQNEAQ. The CDR3 is 14 residues long. The CDR3 DNA follows: TGTGCCAGCAGCCAGCAGGACAGGAGGTACGAGCAGTACTTC. Protein product: CASSQQDRRYEQYF.

V is TRBV5-1 and J is TRBJ1-2; 8 bases fit TRBD1. The germline gives CDR1 SGHRS, CDR2 YFSETQ. Losses at the gene ends were 5 bases for V and 4 bases for J; bases not matched to a gene: 4. This CDR3 is built from 13 residues. This CDR3 is CASSPDRGYGYTF. The CDR3, as DNA: TGCGCCAGCAGTCCCGACAGGGGCTATGGCTACACCTTC.

CDR3 in DNA: TGTGCCAGCAGCTCGGGACGGGTCGGGGAGCTGTTTTTT. This gives the protein CASSSGRVGELFF. The chain recombines TRBV5-6 with TRBJ2-2, with D tentatively TRBD1 or TRBD2 (5 bases each). Per the germline V gene, CDR1 is SGHDT and CDR2 is YYEEEE. With 3 bases removed from V and 7 bases from J, the gap between germline ends came to 10 bases. CDR3 length: 13 amino acids.

The chain links TRBV4-3 to TRBJ2-5, with 8 bases fitting TRBD1. V gave up 3 bases and J gave up 1 base; unmatched junction bases: 4. Per the germline V gene, CDR1 is LGHNA and CDR2 is YSLEER. The CDR3 totals 15 residues. CDR3 bases: TGCGCCAGCAGCCAGGTCGGACAGGGCCAAGAGACCCAGTACTTC. Its protein is CASSQVGQGQETQYF.

V and J are TRBV6-1 and TRBJ1-4, with a weak D call TRBD1 (6 bases). Trimming left V 6 bases short and J 5 bases short, with 10 bases between. This CDR3 has 13 amino acids. CDR1 is MNHNS, CDR2 SASEGT, per germline. In DNA, the CDR3 is TGTGCCAGCAGCGACAGGTTCAATGAAAAACTGTTTTTT. Protein: CASSDRFNEKLFF.

The CDR3 DNA reads TGTGCCAGCACCCCGGGACTAGCGGGGGTAACCTCCTACGAGCAGTACTTC. The encoded protein is CASTPGLAGVTSYEQYF. The V call is TRBV5-6, the J call TRBJ2-7; TRBD2 agrees at 14 bases. The J segment lost 0 bases and the V segment lost 6 bases, leaving 8 bases of the junction unmatched. The length of the CDR3 is 17 residues. The germline CDR1 and CDR2 sequences are SGHDT and YYEEEE.

This chain links TRBV18 with TRBJ1-1, with TRBD1 matching over 10 bases. Looked up from germline, CDR1 is KGHSH and CDR2 is LQKENI. The CDR3 runs 18 residues. V shed 3 bases, J shed 6 bases, and the junction held 16 bases outside the gene matches. The CDR3 here is CASSPRRLIGTGVSEAFF. The CDR3 coding sequence is TGTGCCAGCTCACCGCGAAGACTAATCGGGACAGGGGTCTCTGAAGCTTTCTTT.

V and J are TRBV6-6 and TRBJ2-1; D gene unclear. The ends were cut back, 6 bases at V and 2 bases at J, with 5 bases in the middle. This CDR3 spans 12 amino acids. CDR1 and CDR2 from the germline V gene are MNHNY and SVGAGI (reference sequence). CDR3 sequence reads: CASSEAYNEQFF. Written as DNA, the CDR3 is TGTGCCAGCAGCGAGGCCTACAATGAGCAGTTCTTC.

V gene TRBV6-1 combines with J gene TRBJ1-2; 9 bases fit TRBD1. The V gene's germline CDR1 is MNHNS and CDR2 SASEGT. The V gene end was trimmed by 6 bases and the J gene end by 6 bases; junction bases not matched to a gene: 11. This CDR3 contains 15 residues. The CDR3 DNA reads as TGTGCCAGCAGCCACCGGGACAGGGTATTACATGGCTACACCTTC. Amino acid sequence: CASSHRDRVLHGYTF.

The genes are TRBV30 and TRBJ1-4; D remains ambiguous. Germline V gene lookup returns CDR1 GTSNPN and CDR2 SVGIG (reference sequence). The CDR3 is 13 residues long. The V and J ends lost 5 bases and 6 bases respectively, with 13 bases between them. CDR3 DNA sequence: TGTGCCTGGGGTCGAGTGACCTATGAAAAACTGTTTTTT. Protein product: CAWGRVTYEKLFF.

In its sample, this clone was seen once. The genes are TRBV6-1 and TRBJ2-3; the D is unclear. The V gene lost 5 bases and the J gene lost 7 bases, with 16 bases spanning the gap. CDR1 MNHNS and CDR2 SASEGT come from the germline V gene. The CDR3 runs 14 residues. The CDR3 here is CASSPPGGLNTQYF. DNA for the CDR3: TGTGCCAGCAGTCCCCCTGGCGGTCTCAATACGCAGTATTTT.

The V gene is TRBV27, the J gene TRBJ2-5, with a weak D call TRBD1 (6 bases). Trimming removed 0 bases at V and 1 base at J, with 15 bases between. This CDR3 has 17 amino acids. In germline, CDR1 is MNHEY, CDR2 SMNVEV (reference sequence). DNA of the CDR3: TGTGCCAGCAGTTTATCCCGACGACAGGCCCTCCAAGAGACCCAGTACTTC. Its protein product is CASSLSRRQALQETQYF.

The rearrangement uses TRBV27 and TRBJ2-7, with 7 positions matching TRBD1. The CDR3 covers 13 residues. The germline CDR1 and CDR2 sequences are MNHEY and SMNVEV (reference sequence). V lost 3 bases and J lost 5; bases outside the gene matches: 4. In nucleotides, the CDR3 is TGTGCCAGCAGTTTTGGACAGGAGGACGAGCAGTACTTC. Protein: CASSFGQEDEQYF.

V gene TRBV27 combines with J gene TRBJ1-1; D possibly corresponds to TRBD1 (5 bases). This CDR3 region has 16 residues. V lost 2 bases to trimming and J lost 4 bases, with 17 bases between them. Germline-derived CDR1 and CDR2 are MNHEY and SMNVEV (reference sequence). The CDR3 region is CASSLNGAKGFTEAFF. The CDR3 bases are TGTGCCAGCAGTTTAAATGGGGCGAAGGGGTTCACTGAAGCTTTCTTT.

This sequence joins TRBV6-1 and TRBJ2-5, with 8 bases identical to TRBD2. Per germline, CDR1 MNHNS and CDR2 SASEGT. The CDR3 is made up of 15 amino acids. Germline trimming cut 2 bases from V and 5 bases from J; bases unmatched to any gene: 7. The CDR3 region is CASSESRGGAETQYF. The CDR3 region has the DNA TGTGCCAGCAGTGAAAGCCGGGGGGGGGCGGAGACCCAGTACTTC.

This clone was seen a single time. The rearrangement links TRBV6-5 to TRBJ1-2, with a tentative D call TRBD1 (5 bases). Germline loops: CDR1 MNHEY, CDR2 SVGAGI. There are 14 residues in the CDR3. Between the trimmed V and J ends, which lost 2 bases and 0 bases, there was a span of 7 bases. The CDR3: CASSYRGTNYGYTF. The DNA of the CDR3 is TGTGCCAGCAGTTACAGGGGAACTAACTATGGCTACACCTTC.

V gene TRBV5-6 combines with J gene TRBJ2-2; 9 bases are a match to TRBD1. The CDR3 sequence is 15 residues long. V lost 4 bases to trimming and J lost 5 bases; unmatched junction nucleotides: 6. Per the germline V gene, CDR1 is SGHDT and CDR2 is YYEEEE. For the CDR3, the DNA is TGTGCCAGCAGCCCCGGGACAGGGTTTACCGGGGAGCTGTTTTTT. Its protein is CASSPGTGFTGELFF. Looking up the rest from reference TRBV5-6 and TRBJ2-2 gives the full variable domain: DAGVTQSPTHLIKTRGQQVTLRCSPKSGHDTVSWYQQALGQGPQFIFQYYEEEERQRGNFPDRFSGHQFPNYSSELNVNALLLGDSALYLCASSPGTGFTGELFFGEGSRLTVL.

The V call is TRBV6-5, the J call TRBJ2-4; tentatively, D is TRBD1 (6 bases). The CDR3 runs 16 residues. In germline, CDR1 is MNHEY, CDR2 SVGAGI. Trimming took off 4 bases at V and 0 bases at J, with 13 bases between the two ends. The CDR3 sequence: CASSSIGQLAKNIQYF. CDR3 DNA: TGTGCCAGCAGTTCCATCGGACAGTTAGCCAAAAACATTCAGTACTTC.

This chain uses TRBV7-9 with TRBJ2-7, with TRBD2 identical over 9 bases. Germline CDR1 SEHNR, CDR2 FQNEAQ (reference sequence). After removal of 2 bases from V and 2 bases from J, the junction contained 4 bases not matched to a gene. The CDR3 spans 15 residues. This chain's CDR3 is CASSLNAGGAYEQYF. The CDR3 nucleotides read TGTGCCAGCAGCTTAAATGCGGGGGGGGCCTACGAGCAGTACTTC.

This clone was seen only a few times. This rearrangement joins TRBV4-2 to TRBJ1-1; unclear D gene. Trimming stripped 1 base from V and 3 bases from J, with 9 bases between. Germline CDR1 is LGHNA and CDR2 is YNFKEQ. This CDR3 region has 14 residues. CDR3 bases: TGTGCCAGCAGCCAAGGAGGGTCCGACACTGAAGCTTTCTTT. Amino acid sequence: CASSQGGSDTEAFF.